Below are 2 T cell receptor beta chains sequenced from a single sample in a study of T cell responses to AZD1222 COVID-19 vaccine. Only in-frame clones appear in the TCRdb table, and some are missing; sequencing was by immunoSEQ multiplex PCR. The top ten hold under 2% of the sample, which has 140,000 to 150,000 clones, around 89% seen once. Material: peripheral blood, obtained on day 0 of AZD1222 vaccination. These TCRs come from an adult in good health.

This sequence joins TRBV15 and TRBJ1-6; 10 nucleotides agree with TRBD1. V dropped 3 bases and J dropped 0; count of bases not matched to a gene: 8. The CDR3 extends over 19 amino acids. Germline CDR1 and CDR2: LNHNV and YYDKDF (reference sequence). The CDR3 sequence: CATSSDGDRGSSYNSPLHF. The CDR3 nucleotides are TGTGCCACCAGCAGTGACGGGGACAGGGGAAGCTCCTATAATTCACCCCTCCACTTT.

The DNA for the CDR3 is TGTGCCTGGAGTGTACCCCGCCGGGGTACGCAGTATTTT. It specifies CAWSVPRRGTQYF. The chain combines TRBV30 with TRBJ2-3; D might be TRBD2 (5 bases). The ends were cut back, 0 bases at V and 8 bases at J, with 12 bases in the middle. The CDR3 sequence is 13 residues long. Germline V CDR1 and CDR2: GTSNPN, SVGIG (reference sequence).